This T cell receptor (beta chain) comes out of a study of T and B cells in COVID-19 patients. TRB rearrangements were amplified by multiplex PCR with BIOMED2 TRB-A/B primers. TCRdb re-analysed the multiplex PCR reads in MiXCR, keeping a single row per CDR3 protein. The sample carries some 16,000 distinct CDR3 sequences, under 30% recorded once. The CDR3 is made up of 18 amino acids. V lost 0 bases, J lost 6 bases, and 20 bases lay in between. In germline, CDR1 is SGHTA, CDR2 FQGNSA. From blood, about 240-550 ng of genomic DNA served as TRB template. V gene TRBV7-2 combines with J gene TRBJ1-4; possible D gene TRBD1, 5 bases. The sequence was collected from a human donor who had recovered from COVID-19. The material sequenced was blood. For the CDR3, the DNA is TGTGCCAGCAGCTTAGCGGGGGGTGGGGGTCGGCGGGATGAAAAACTGTTTTTT. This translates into CASSLAGGGGRRDEKLFF. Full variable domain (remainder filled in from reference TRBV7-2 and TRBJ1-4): GAGVSQSPSNKVTEKGKDVELRCDPISGHTALYWYRQSLGQGLEFLIYFQGNSAPDKSGLPSDRFSAERTGGSVSTLTIQRTQQEDSAVYLCASSLAGGGGRRDEKLFFGSGTQLSVL.